The 30 T cell receptor beta chains reported below all come from one sample, sequenced in a study of T cells in tuberculosis. Repertoires were generated with immunoSEQ multiplex PCR, while TCRdb's copy carries only in-frame clones and drops some. The sample shows some 23,000 clones, over 85% of them seen only once. Source material: PBMCs. These receptors all stem from a donor aged 10 to 29 with latent tuberculosis or without tuberculosis infection. Some clones in this sample may be carry-over from other donors' samples.

The rearrangement joins TRBV28 to TRBJ2-1, with 8 bases aligning to TRBD2. CDR1 MDHEN and CDR2 SYDVKM come from the germline V gene. CDR3 length: 15 amino acids. The V gene end was trimmed by 3 bases and the J gene end by 7 bases; junction bases not matched to a gene: 8. The CDR3 nucleotides read TGTGCCAGCAGTTTTAGCGGGGCAGGGAAGAATGAGCAGTTCTTC. Translating it yields CASSFSGAGKNEQFF.

The gene calls are TRBV11-1 and TRBJ2-1, with D perhaps matching TRBD1 (5 bases). Trimming took 3 bases from V and 8 from J, leaving 8 bases between them. Germline V lookup: CDR1 SGHAT, CDR2 FQDESV (reference sequence). There are 12 residues in the CDR3. The CDR3 nucleotides are TGTGCCAGCAGCTTTCAGGGTTATGAGCAGTTCTTC. This translates into CASSFQGYEQFF.

The chain uses TRBV6-1 and TRBJ1-5, with a weak D call TRBD1 (6 bases). The germline V gene encodes CDR1 MNHNS and CDR2 SASEGT. The CDR3 is made up of 14 amino acids. Trimming cost V 9 bases and J 2 bases, with 14 bases left between them. CDR3 region: CARPQGMGNQPQHF. CDR3 coding DNA: TGTGCCAGACCCCAGGGGATGGGCAATCAGCCCCAGCATTTT.

The rearrangement links TRBV18 to TRBJ1-6, with D possibly matching TRBD1 (5 bases). The V gene's germline CDR1 is KGHSH and CDR2 LQKENI. The CDR3 sequence is 18 residues long. Trimming pared 1 base from V and 5 bases from J, leaving 18 bases between. CDR3 protein: CASSPLFSGQTNNSPLHF. CDR3 bases: TGTGCCAGCTCACCACTGTTTTCAGGGCAAACGAATAATTCACCCCTCCACTTT. Full variable domain (rest looked up from reference TRBV18 and TRBJ1-6): NAGVMQNPRHLVRRRGQEARLRCSPMKGHSHVYWYRQLPEEGLKFMVYLQKENIIDESGMPKERFSAEFPKEGPSILRIQQVVRGDSAAYFCASSPLFSGQTNNSPLHFGNGTRLTVT.

This clone has only one observation. The chain links TRBV9 to TRBJ2-3, with 16 bases matching TRBD2. Looked up from germline, CDR1 is SGDLS and CDR2 is YYNGEE. J lost 1 base, V lost 3 bases, and 11 bases had no gene match. The CDR3 totals 20 residues. CDR3 sequence (DNA): TGTGCCAGCAGCGGTCGACCGGGACTAGCGGGGGGGCGGCGCACAGATACGCAGTATTTT. Amino acid sequence: CASSGRPGLAGGRRTDTQYF.

This chain connects TRBV6-1 to TRBJ1-1; 7 nucleotides align to TRBD1. Germline loops: CDR1 MNHNS, CDR2 SASEGT. Losses at the gene ends were 6 bases for V and 1 base for J; bases not matched to a gene: 8. The CDR3 loop spans 15 amino acids. The CDR3 reads CASRRNRGTNTEAFF. As DNA, the CDR3 is TGTGCCAGCAGACGCAACAGGGGAACGAACACTGAAGCTTTCTTT.

This chain connects TRBV19 to TRBJ2-5, with D hard to call. Germline loops: CDR1 LNHDA, CDR2 SQIVND (reference sequence). The CDR3 runs 15 residues. With 5 bases removed from V and 5 bases from J, the gap between germline ends came to 18 bases. DNA for the CDR3: TGTGCCAGTAGTGCCTACGACAAGGATTTTGAGACCCAGTACTTC. As protein: CASSAYDKDFETQYF. The whole variable domain, filled in from reference TRBV19 and TRBJ2-5, reads DGGITQSPKYLFRKEGQNVTLSCEQNLNHDAMYWYRQDPGQGLRLIYYSQIVNDFQKGDIAEGYSVSREKKESFPLTVTSAQKNPTAFYLCASSAYDKDFETQYFGPGTRLLVL.

The CDR3 sequence is CASGLVIPGRGLGEQYF. The CDR3, as DNA: TGTGCTAGTGGTTTGGTAATCCCGGGGAGGGGGTTGGGCGAGCAGTACTTC. This rearrangement joins TRBV12-5 to TRBJ2-7; perhaps TRBD2 as D (7 bases). CDR3 size: 17 residues. The germline V and J ends were trimmed by 0 bases and 6 bases, with 21 bases remaining between them. Germline V lookup: CDR1 LGHNT, CDR2 FRNRAP.

The chain uses TRBV12-5 and TRBJ2-1; 9 nucleotides match TRBD2. There are 16 residues in the CDR3. Trimming removed 2 bases from V and 4 bases from J; junction bases left unmatched: 6. From germline, CDR1 is LGHNT and CDR2 FRNRAP. CDR3 DNA sequence: TGTGCTAGTGGTTTGTCCCCTAGCGGGGTTTACAATGAGCAGTTCTTC. Protein: CASGLSPSGVYNEQFF.

V is TRBV25-1 and J is TRBJ2-2; perhaps TRBD2 as D (5 bases). Trimming removed 7 bases at V and 2 bases at J, with 8 bases between. The CDR3 has 13 residues. Germline loops: CDR1 MGHDK, CDR2 SYGVNS. For the CDR3, the DNA is TGTGCCAGCACTGAGGGCAACACCGGGGAGCTGTTTTTT. Translated, it gives CASTEGNTGELFF. The complete variable domain, with remaining parts taken from reference TRBV25-1 and TRBJ2-2, reads EADIYQTPRYLVIGTGKKITLECSQTMGHDKMYWYQQDPGMELHLIHYSYGVNSTEKGDLSSESTVSRIRTEHFPLTLESARPSHTSQYLCASTEGNTGELFFGEGSRLTVL.

The V and J genes are TRBV10-3 and TRBJ2-7; TRBD1 aligns across 12 bases. The CDR3 covers 17 residues. The germline V gene encodes CDR1 ENHRY and CDR2 SYGVKD. The junction had 8 bases not matched to a gene; V was cut back by 2 bases and J by 3 bases. The CDR3 nucleotides are TGTGCCATCAGTGAGACCCTGGGACAGGGGGCCCTCTACGAGCAGTACTTC. Protein product: CAISETLGQGALYEQYF.

The gene calls are TRBV11-2 and TRBJ2-1; tentative D call: TRBD2 (6 bases). CDR3 length: 12 residues. V was pared by 5 bases and J by 12 bases, with 14 bases between. From germline, CDR1 is SGHAT and CDR2 FQNNGV. The DNA for the CDR3 is TGTGCCAGCAGCGGGCGGGGTAGTTGGCAGTTCTTC. Residues: CASSGRGSWQFF.

DNA for the CDR3: TGTGCCAGCACCCCGCCCCTCCACTTT. Protein product: CASTPPLHF. The chain is built from TRBV6-5 and TRBJ1-6; unclear D gene. Between the trimmed V and J ends, which lost 7 bases and 13 bases, there was a span of 5 bases. This CDR3 contains 9 residues. Germline values: CDR1 MNHEY, CDR2 SVGAGI.

This chain joins TRBV28 and TRBJ2-7; 8 bases fit TRBD1. The CDR3 sequence is 15 residues long. Germline V CDR1 and CDR2: MDHEN, SYDVKM. J lost 2 bases, V lost 5 bases, and 8 bases had no gene match. CDR3 region: CASSTMDRVAYEQYF. The CDR3 bases are TGTGCCAGCAGTACAATGGACAGGGTAGCCTACGAGCAGTACTTC.

The CDR3 bases are TGTGCCAGCAGCCGTAACCCGGGGGACAATGAGCAGTTCTTC. It is translated as CASSRNPGDNEQFF. This chain joins TRBV11-2 and TRBJ2-1, with a tentative D call TRBD2 (6 bases). V was shortened by 5 bases and J by 5 bases, with 13 bases between the two germline ends. CDR1 SGHAT and CDR2 FQNNGV come from the germline V gene. The CDR3 sequence is 14 residues long.

The rearrangement links TRBV6-6 to TRBJ1-4, with 7 bases lining up with TRBD1. The CDR3 extends over 16 amino acids. Trimming at V came to 2 bases and at J to 4 bases, leaving 7 bases not matched to a gene. CDR1 is MNHNY and CDR2 is SVGAGI in the germline V gene (reference sequence). CDR3 DNA sequence: TGTGCCAGCAGTTACGGACAGGTCCAGCGTAATGAAAAACTGTTTTTT. It codes for CASSYGQVQRNEKLFF.

The rearrangement joins TRBV19 to TRBJ2-3; possible D gene TRBD2, 5 bases. The CDR3 has 15 residues. With 5 bases removed from V and 7 bases from J, the gap between germline ends came to 19 bases. Germline V lookup: CDR1 LNHDA, CDR2 SQIVND (reference sequence). The CDR3 bases are TGTGCCAGTAGTCCCCAAGGACTGGAAAGGAATACGCAGTATTTT. This sequence encodes CASSPQGLERNTQYF.

The CDR3 DNA reads TGTGCCAGCATCCTCGCACCGGGACTTGAAGCTTTCTTT. It codes for CASILAPGLEAFF. J is TRBJ1-1 and V is TRBV7-9; tentative D call: TRBD1 (5 bases). The germline V and J ends were trimmed by 7 bases and 7 bases, with 16 bases remaining between them. The CDR3 totals 13 residues. Germline values: CDR1 SEHNR, CDR2 FQNEAQ (reference sequence).

V gene TRBV5-1 combines with J gene TRBJ1-2, with D hard to call. Deletions cut 1 base from V and 2 bases from J, with 6 bases between. The CDR3 runs 13 residues. Germline-derived CDR1 and CDR2 are SGHRS and YFSETQ. CDR3: CASSLTENYGYTF. In DNA, the CDR3 is TGCGCCAGCAGCTTGACGGAGAACTATGGCTACACCTTC.

The chain couples TRBV7-3 to TRBJ2-1; possible D gene TRBD2, 7 bases. The CDR3 spans 15 residues. Germline lookup yields CDR1 SGHTA and CDR2 FQGTGA. With 6 bases removed from V and 2 bases from J, the gap between germline ends came to 14 bases. The CDR3 nucleotides read TGTGCCAGCAGTCAAGCCGGGGGGCCCTACAATGAGCAGTTCTTC. Translating gives CASSQAGGPYNEQFF. Using reference TRBV7-3 and TRBJ2-1 for the parts outside the CDR3, the full variable domain is GAGVSQTPSNKVTEKGKYVELRCDPISGHTALYWYRQSLGQGPEFLIYFQGTGAADDSGLPNDRFFAVRPEGSVSTLKIQRTERGDSAVYLCASSQAGGPYNEQFFGPGTRLTVL.

V usage is TRBV5-1 and J usage is TRBJ1-4; D possibly corresponds to TRBD1 (5 bases). The V gene's germline CDR1 is SGHRS and CDR2 YFSETQ. Trimming removed 2 bases from V and 5 bases from J, with 10 bases in between. The CDR3 length is 14 residues. This CDR3 reads CASSLQDLNEKLFF. CDR3 bases: TGCGCCAGCAGCTTACAGGATTTGAATGAAAAACTGTTTTTT.

The chain recombines TRBV25-1 with TRBJ1-6; D may be TRBD1 (6 bases). V was trimmed by 9 bases and J by 9 bases, leaving 15 bases between them. CDR1 is MGHDK, CDR2 SYGVNS, per germline. The CDR3 contains 13 residues. Here the CDR3 reads CASQTGPTSPLHF. DNA of the CDR3: TGTGCCAGTCAGACAGGACCCACTTCACCCCTCCACTTT.

The chain is built from TRBV5-4 and TRBJ2-1; the D gene is possibly TRBD1 (5 bases). CDR3 size: 14 residues. Trimming took off 3 bases at V and 16 bases at J, with 23 bases between the two ends. Germline CDR1 reads SGHNT; CDR2 reads YYREEE (reference sequence). The CDR3 bases are TGTGCCAGCAGCTCGGAGCAGGGCCGGTCAGTGGGATTCTTC. This gives the protein CASSSEQGRSVGFF. Together with reference TRBV5-4 and TRBJ2-1, the CDR3 gives the full variable domain: ETGVTQSPTHLIKTRGQQVTLRCSSQSGHNTVSWYQQALGQGPQFIFQYYREEENGRGNFPPRFSGLQFPNYSSELNVNALELDDSALYLCASSSEQGRSVGFFGPGTRLTVL.

The rearrangement links TRBV27 to TRBJ2-3; 8 positions agree with TRBD2. Germline assignment: CDR1 MNHEY and CDR2 SMNVEV (reference sequence). Trimming cost V 4 bases and J 7 bases; bases outside gene matches: 4. The CDR3 totals 13 residues. The CDR3 DNA sequence: TGTGCCAGCAGTTCCGGGACTAGAAATACGCAGTATTTT. This gives the protein CASSSGTRNTQYF.

The V call is TRBV18, the J call TRBJ1-4; unclear D gene. The germline gives CDR1 KGHSH, CDR2 LQKENI. The V end lost 6 bases, the J end lost 8 bases, and 19 bases lay between the germline ends. This CDR3 has 15 amino acids. The CDR3 DNA reads as TGTGCCAGCTCTCGCCCGGCCGGGAATGGCGAAAAACTGTTTTTT. It specifies CASSRPAGNGEKLFF. The variable domain in full, completed from reference TRBV18 and TRBJ1-4, reads NAGVMQNPRHLVRRRGQEARLRCSPMKGHSHVYWYRQLPEEGLKFMVYLQKENIIDESGMPKERFSAEFPKEGPSILRIQQVVRGDSAAYFCASSRPAGNGEKLFFGSGTQLSVL.

The rearrangement links TRBV6-1 to TRBJ2-7; 8 bases map to TRBD1. The CDR3 has 13 amino acids. Trimming cost V 7 bases and J 3 bases; bases outside gene matches: 5. The germline CDR1 and CDR2 sequences are MNHNS and SASEGT. The CDR3 protein is CASKRTGNYEQYF. The CDR3 DNA reads TGTGCCAGCAAAAGGACAGGGAACTACGAGCAGTACTTC.

The CDR3: CASSHLSGRRAYEQYF. CDR3 DNA sequence: TGCGCCAGCAGCCATTTAAGCGGCCGACGGGCCTACGAGCAGTACTTC. The chain links TRBV4-1 to TRBJ2-7, with D maybe TRBD2 (5 bases). Germline CDR1 and CDR2: MGHRA and YSYEKL. The V and J ends lost 3 bases and 2 bases respectively, with 17 bases between them. The CDR3 runs 16 residues.

The count of this clone is one. This sequence joins TRBV27 and TRBJ2-2; D is uncertain. The CDR3 is 15 amino acids. CDR1 and CDR2 from the germline V gene are MNHEY and SMNVEV (reference sequence). Trimming took 6 bases from V and 7 from J, leaving 18 bases between them. CDR3 coding DNA: TGTGCCAGCAGGATACTGTGGTCACGTAGCGGGGAGCTGTTTTTT. This codes for CASRILWSRSGELFF.

This chain joins TRBV4-1 and TRBJ2-7; 8 bases are a match to TRBD2. CDR3 length equals 16 residues. Germline CDR1 is MGHRA and CDR2 is YSYEKL. With 4 bases clipped from V and 5 bases from J, the junction kept 13 bases outside the gene matches. The CDR3 spells CASSLPGGLGINEQYF. The CDR3 DNA is TGCGCCAGCAGCCTTCCCGGGGGACTAGGTATCAACGAGCAGTACTTC.

This clone appeared once. The chain is built from TRBV11-2 and TRBJ1-2; no clear D. Trimming took off 1 base at V and 6 bases at J, with 9 bases between the two ends. Germline V gene lookup returns CDR1 SGHAT and CDR2 FQNNGV. The CDR3 sequence is 13 residues long. CDR3 sequence: CASSLVKLHGYTF. DNA for the CDR3: TGTGCCAGCAGCTTAGTCAAGCTCCATGGCTACACCTTC.